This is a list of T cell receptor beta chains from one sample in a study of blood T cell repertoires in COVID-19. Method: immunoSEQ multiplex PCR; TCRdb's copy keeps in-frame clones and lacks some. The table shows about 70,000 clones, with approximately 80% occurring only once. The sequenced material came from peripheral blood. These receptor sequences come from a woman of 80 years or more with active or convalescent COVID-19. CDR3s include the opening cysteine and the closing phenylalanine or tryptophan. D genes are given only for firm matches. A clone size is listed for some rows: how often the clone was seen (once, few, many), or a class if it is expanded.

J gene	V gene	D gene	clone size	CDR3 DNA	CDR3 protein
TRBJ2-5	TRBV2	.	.	TGTGCCAGCAGGCAGGCCTACCAAGAGACCCAGTACTTC	CASRQAYQETQYF
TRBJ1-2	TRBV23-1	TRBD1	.	TGCGCCAGCAGTCAATCTTTGCCGACGGGACAGGGGACTCAACAACCCCACAGGACCTTC	CASSQSLPTGQGTQQPHRTF
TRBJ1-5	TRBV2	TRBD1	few	TGTGCCAGCAGTGATCCACAGGGGCAGGGTCAGCCCCAGCATTTT	CASSDPQGQGQPQHF
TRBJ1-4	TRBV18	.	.	TGTGCCAGCTCACCAACGGGGGGAACTAATGAAAAACTGTTTTTT	CASSPTGGTNEKLFF
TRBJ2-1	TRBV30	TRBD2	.	TGTGCCTGGACCGGGGGGTGGGAATGGAACAATGAGCAGTTCTTC	CAWTGGWEWNNEQFF
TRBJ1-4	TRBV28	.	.	TGTGCCAGCAGTTTGTGGGCTGAAAAACTGTTTTTT	CASSLWAEKLFF
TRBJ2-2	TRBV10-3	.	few	TGTGCCATCAGGGCGGCACAATCGACCGGGGAGCTGTTTTTT	CAIRAAQSTGELFF
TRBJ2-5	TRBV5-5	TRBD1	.	TGTGCCAGCAGCGGGGGTGGCAGGGGGCGAGAGACCCAGTACTTC	CASSGGGRGRETQYF
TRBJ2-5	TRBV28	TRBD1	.	TGTGCCAGCAGTTACCCCGTGAAGACTACAGGGGGCACTCAGTACTTC	CASSYPVKTTGGTQYF
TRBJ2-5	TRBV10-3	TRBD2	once	TGTGCCATCAGTGAGGTTGGGGGGGACCGCGGGACCCAGTACTTC	CAISEVGGDRGTQYF
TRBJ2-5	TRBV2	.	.	TGTGCCAGCCTAGGAGGACGGCAAGAGACCCAGTACTTC	CASLGGRQETQYF
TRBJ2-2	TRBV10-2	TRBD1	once	TGCGCCAGCAGTGATCCCTTACAGGGGGCGACGGACACCGGGGAGCTGTTTTTT	CASSDPLQGATDTGELFF
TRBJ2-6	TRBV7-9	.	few	TGTGCCAGCAGGGCCTCTGGGGCCAACGTCCTGACTTTC	CASRASGANVLTF
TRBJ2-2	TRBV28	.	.	TGTGCCAGCAGTTTATCAGGGGCTGGGGAGCTGTTTTTT	CASSLSGAGELFF
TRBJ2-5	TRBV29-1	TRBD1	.	TGCAGCGTCGAAAGGGACAGGTTAGGGACCCAGTACTTC	CSVERDRLGTQYF
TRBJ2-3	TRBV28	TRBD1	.	TGTGCCAGTATGGACAGGGGGCGCCGAGATACGCAGTATTTT	CASMDRGRRDTQYF
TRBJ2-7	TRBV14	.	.	TGTGCCAGCAGCCAGGTTGGGCAGGGCTTGGGGCAGTACTTC	CASSQVGQGLGQYF
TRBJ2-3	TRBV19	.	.	TGTGCCAGTAGAGTAGGGAGAGAGGTCACAGATACGCAGTATTTT	CASRVGREVTDTQYF
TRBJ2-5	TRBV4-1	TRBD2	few	TGCGCCAGCAGCCAAGTTCTCGCTAGCGGGAGGGCCGGGGTTGGAGAGACCCAGTACTTC	CASSQVLASGRAGVGETQYF
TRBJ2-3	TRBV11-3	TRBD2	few	TGTGCCAGCAGCCAAGGGGCGGGAGTAACAGATACGCAGTATTTT	CASSQGAGVTDTQYF
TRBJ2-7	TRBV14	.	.	TGTGCCAGCAGCCGTCAAAAGGGGCCCTACGAGCAGTACTTC	CASSRQKGPYEQYF
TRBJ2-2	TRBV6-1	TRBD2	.	TGTGCCAGCAGTGAAGTGTCTAGCGGGGGGGCGAACACCGGGGAGCTGTTTTTT	CASSEVSSGGANTGELFF
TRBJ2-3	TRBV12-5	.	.	TGTGCTAGTGGTCTTTCCAGGGTTTATCAGACAGATACGCAGTATTTT	CASGLSRVYQTDTQYF
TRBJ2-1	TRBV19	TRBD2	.	TGTGCCAGTAGTATTGGGGGAGGGACTAGCGGGAGAGGGGAGCAGTTCTTC	CASSIGGGTSGRGEQFF
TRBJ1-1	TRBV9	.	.	TGTGCCAGCAGCGTAACAGGGAACACTGAAGCTTTCTTT	CASSVTGNTEAFF
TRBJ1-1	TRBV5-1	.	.	TGCGCCAGCAGCTTGTCTCGACAGAACACTGAAGCTTTCTTT	CASSLSRQNTEAFF
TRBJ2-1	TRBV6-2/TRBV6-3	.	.	TGTGCCAGCAGTTCCAGGGGACATTCCTACAATGAGCAGTTCTTC	CASSSRGHSYNEQFF
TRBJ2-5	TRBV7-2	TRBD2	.	TGTGCCAGCAGCTTAAACAGCGGGGGGACCCAAGAGACCCAGTACTTC	CASSLNSGGTQETQYF
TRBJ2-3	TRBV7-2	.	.	TGTGCCAGCAGTCCCTACACAGATACGCAGTATTTT	CASSPYTDTQYF
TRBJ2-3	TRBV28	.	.	TGTGCCAGCAGTAGGATCGGGGTGGGTAGTGGCACAGATACGCAGTATTTT	CASSRIGVGSGTDTQYF
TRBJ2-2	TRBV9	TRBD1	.	TGTGCCAGCAGCCCCTCTGGGACAGTTAACACCGGGGAGCTGTTTTTT	CASSPSGTVNTGELFF
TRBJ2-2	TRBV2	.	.	TGTGCCAGCATCCCGCTGGGGCGCACCGGGGAGCTGTTTTTT	CASIPLGRTGELFF
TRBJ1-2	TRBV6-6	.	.	TGTGCCAGCAGTTACAAGACAGACTATGGCTACACCTTC	CASSYKTDYGYTF
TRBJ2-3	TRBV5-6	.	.	TGTGCCAGCAGCTTGAACGGAGGACCAGATACGCAGTATTTT	CASSLNGGPDTQYF
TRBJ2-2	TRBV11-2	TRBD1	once	TGTGCCAGCAGCTTAGAGTTATGGGGGACAGGGCGATCGACCGGGGAGCTGTTTTTT	CASSLELWGTGRSTGELFF
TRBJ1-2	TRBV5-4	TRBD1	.	TGTGCCAGCAACTTGGGACAGGGGGCTGGTGGCTACACCTTC	CASNLGQGAGGYTF
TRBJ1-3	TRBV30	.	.	TGTGCCTGCGGACGCCCGGGACTGGCCTCTGGAAACACCATATATTTT	CACGRPGLASGNTIYF
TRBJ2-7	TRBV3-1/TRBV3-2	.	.	TGTGCCAGCAGCTCCAATAATCCCTTCCGGGACATAACCTACGAGCAGTACTTC	CASSSNNPFRDITYEQYF